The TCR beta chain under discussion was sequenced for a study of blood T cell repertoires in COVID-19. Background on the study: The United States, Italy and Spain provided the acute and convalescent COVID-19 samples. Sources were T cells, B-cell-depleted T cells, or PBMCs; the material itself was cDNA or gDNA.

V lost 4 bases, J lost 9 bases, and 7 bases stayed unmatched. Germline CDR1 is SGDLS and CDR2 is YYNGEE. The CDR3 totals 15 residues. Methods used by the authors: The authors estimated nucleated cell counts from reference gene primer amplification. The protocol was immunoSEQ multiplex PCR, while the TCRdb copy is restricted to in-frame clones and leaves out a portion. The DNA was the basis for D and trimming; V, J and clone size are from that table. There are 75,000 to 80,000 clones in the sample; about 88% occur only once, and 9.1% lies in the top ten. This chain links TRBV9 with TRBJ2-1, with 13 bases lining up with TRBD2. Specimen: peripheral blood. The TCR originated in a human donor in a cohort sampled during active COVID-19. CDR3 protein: CASSSRTSGSGEQFF. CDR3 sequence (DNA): TGTGCCAGCAGCTCCCGGACTAGCGGGAGTGGTGAGCAGTTCTTC. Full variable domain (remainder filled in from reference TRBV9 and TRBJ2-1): DSGVTQTPKHLITATGQRVTLRCSPRSGDLSVYWYQQSLDQGLQFLIQYYNGEERAKGNILERFSAQQFPDLHSELNLSSLELGDSALYFCASSSRTSGSGEQFFGPGTRLTVL.